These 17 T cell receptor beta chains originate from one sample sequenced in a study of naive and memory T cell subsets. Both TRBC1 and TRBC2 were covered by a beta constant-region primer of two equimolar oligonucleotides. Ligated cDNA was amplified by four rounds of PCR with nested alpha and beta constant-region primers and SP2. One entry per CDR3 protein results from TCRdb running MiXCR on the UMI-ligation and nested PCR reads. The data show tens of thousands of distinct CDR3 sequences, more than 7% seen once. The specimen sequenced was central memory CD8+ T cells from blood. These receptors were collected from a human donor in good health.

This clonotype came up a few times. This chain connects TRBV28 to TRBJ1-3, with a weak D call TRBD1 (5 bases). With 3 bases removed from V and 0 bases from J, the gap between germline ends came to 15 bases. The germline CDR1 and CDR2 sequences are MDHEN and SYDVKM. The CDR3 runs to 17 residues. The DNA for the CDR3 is TGTGCCAGCAGTTTCGACTCGACAGCTTCCTCTGGAAACACCATATATTTT. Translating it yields CASSFDSTASSGNTIYF. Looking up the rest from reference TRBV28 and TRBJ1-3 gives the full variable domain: DVKVTQSSRYLVKRTGEKVFLECVQDMDHENMFWYRQDPGLGLRLIYFSYDVKMKEKGDIPEGYSVSREKKERFSLILESASTNQTSMYLCASSFDSTASSGNTIYFGEGSWLTVV.

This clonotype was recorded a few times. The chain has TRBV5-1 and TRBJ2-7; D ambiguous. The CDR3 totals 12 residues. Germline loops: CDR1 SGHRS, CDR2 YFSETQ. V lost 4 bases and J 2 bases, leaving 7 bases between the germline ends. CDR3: CASSRAPYEQYF. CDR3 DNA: TGCGCCAGCAGCCGGGCCCCCTACGAGCAGTACTTC.

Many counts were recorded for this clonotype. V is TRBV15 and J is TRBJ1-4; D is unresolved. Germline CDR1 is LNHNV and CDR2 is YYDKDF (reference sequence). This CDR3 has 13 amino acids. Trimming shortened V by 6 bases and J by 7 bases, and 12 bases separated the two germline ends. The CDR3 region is CATRSLGTEKLFF. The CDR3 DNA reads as TGTGCCACCAGATCCTTAGGAACTGAAAAACTGTTTTTT.

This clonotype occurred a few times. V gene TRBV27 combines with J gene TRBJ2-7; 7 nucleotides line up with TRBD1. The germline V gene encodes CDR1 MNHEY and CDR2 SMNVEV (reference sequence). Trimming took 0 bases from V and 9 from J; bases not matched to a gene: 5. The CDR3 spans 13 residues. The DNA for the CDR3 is TGTGCCAGCAGTTTATCGTCGGGACAGATGCAGTACTTC. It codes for CASSLSSGQMQYF.

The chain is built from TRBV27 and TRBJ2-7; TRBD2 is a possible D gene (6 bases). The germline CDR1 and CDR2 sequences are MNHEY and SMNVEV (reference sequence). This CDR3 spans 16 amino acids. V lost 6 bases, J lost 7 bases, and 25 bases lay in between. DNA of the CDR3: TGTGCCAGCAGCCTTAGCGGAACTCGGACATTTCGGGAGCAGTACTTC. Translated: CASSLSGTRTFREQYF.

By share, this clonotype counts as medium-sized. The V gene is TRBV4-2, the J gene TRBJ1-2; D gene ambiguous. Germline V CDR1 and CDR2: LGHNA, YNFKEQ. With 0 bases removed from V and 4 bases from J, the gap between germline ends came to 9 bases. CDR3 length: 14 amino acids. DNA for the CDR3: TGTGCCAGCAGCCAAGATCGGGGAACCTATGGCTACACCTTC. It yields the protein CASSQDRGTYGYTF.

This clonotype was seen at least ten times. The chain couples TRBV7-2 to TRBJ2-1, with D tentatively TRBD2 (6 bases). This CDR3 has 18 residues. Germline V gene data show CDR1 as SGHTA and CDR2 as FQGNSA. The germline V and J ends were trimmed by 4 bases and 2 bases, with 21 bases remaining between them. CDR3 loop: CASSSSGTAIAAYNEQFF. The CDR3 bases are TGTGCCAGCAGCTCATCCGGGACTGCGATAGCAGCCTACAATGAGCAGTTCTTC. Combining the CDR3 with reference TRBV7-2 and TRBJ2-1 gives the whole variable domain GAGVSQSPSNKVTEKGKDVELRCDPISGHTALYWYRQSLGQGLEFLIYFQGNSAPDKSGLPSDRFSAERTGGSVSTLTIQRTQQEDSAVYLCASSSSGTAIAAYNEQFFGPGTRLTVL.

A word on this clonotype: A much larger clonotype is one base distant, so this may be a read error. CDR3 sequence (DNA): TGCGCCAGCAGCCAATTAGGATGGGATGAGCAGTTCTTC. This gives the protein CASSQLGWDEQFF. V and J are TRBV4-1 and TRBJ2-1; no reliable D call. V dropped 2 bases and J dropped 8 bases, with 10 bases sitting between them. The CDR3 has 13 amino acids. The germline CDR1 and CDR2 sequences are MGHRA and YSYEKL.

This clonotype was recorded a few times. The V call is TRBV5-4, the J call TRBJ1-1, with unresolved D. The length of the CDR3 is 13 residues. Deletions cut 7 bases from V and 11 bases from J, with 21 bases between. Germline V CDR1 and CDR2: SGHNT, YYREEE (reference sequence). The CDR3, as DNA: TGTGCCAGCCGACCTAGGGAGTACCCTGCTGCTTTCTTT. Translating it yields CASRPREYPAAFF.

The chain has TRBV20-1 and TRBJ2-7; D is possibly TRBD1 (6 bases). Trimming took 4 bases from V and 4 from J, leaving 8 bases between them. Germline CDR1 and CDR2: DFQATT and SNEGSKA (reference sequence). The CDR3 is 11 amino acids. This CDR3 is CSAIGGYEQYF. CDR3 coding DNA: TGCAGTGCTATAGGGGGATACGAGCAGTACTTC.

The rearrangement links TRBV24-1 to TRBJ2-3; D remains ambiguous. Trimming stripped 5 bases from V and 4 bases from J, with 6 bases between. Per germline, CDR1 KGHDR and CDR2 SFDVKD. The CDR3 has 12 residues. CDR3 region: CATSGGADTQYF. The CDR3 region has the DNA TGTGCCACCAGTGGAGGAGCAGATACGCAGTATTTT.

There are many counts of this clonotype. This CDR3 reads CASSQPANTGELFF. For the CDR3, the DNA is TGTGCCAGCAGTCAGCCCGCGAACACCGGGGAGCTGTTTTTT. V gene TRBV28 combines with J gene TRBJ2-2; the D is unclear. The CDR3 extends over 14 amino acids. Trimming removed 5 bases from V and 0 bases from J, with 7 bases in between. CDR1 is MDHEN and CDR2 is SYDVKM in the germline V gene. Drawing the rest from reference TRBV28 and TRBJ2-2, the complete variable domain is DVKVTQSSRYLVKRTGEKVFLECVQDMDHENMFWYRQDPGLGLRLIYFSYDVKMKEKGDIPEGYSVSREKKERFSLILESASTNQTSMYLCASSQPANTGELFFGEGSRLTVL.

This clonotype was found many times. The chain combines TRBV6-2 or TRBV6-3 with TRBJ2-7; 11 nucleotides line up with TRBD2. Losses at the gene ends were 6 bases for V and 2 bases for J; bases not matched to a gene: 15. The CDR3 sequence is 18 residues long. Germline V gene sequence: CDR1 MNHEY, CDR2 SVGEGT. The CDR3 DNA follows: TGTGCCAGCAGGCCGGGCCCCGGTAAGACTAGCGGGACCTACGAGCAGTACTTC. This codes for CASRPGPGKTSGTYEQYF.

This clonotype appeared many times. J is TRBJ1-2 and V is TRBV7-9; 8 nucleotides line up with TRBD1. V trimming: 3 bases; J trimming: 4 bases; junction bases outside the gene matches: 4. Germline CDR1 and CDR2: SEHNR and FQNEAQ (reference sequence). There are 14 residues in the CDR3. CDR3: CASSFTGGSYGYTF. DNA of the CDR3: TGTGCCAGCAGCTTCACAGGGGGTAGCTATGGCTACACCTTC. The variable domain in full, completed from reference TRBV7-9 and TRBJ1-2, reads DTGVSQNPRHKITKRGQNVTFRCDPISEHNRLYWYRQTLGQGPEFLTYFQNEAQLEKSRLLSDRFSAERPKGSFSTLEIQRTEQGDSAMYLCASSFTGGSYGYTFGSGTRLTVV.

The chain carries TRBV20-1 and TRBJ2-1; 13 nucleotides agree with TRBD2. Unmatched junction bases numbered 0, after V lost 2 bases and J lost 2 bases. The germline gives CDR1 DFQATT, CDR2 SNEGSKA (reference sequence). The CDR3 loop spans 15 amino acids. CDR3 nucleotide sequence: TGCAGTGCTAGAACTAGCGGGAGGGCCTACAATGAGCAGTTCTTC. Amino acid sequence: CSARTSGRAYNEQFF.

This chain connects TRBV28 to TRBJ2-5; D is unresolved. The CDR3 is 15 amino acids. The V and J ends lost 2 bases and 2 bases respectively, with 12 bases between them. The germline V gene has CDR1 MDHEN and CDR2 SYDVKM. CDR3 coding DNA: TGTGCCAGCAGTTTAGGGTCCTTGTGGCAAGAGACCCAGTACTTC. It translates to CASSLGSLWQETQYF.

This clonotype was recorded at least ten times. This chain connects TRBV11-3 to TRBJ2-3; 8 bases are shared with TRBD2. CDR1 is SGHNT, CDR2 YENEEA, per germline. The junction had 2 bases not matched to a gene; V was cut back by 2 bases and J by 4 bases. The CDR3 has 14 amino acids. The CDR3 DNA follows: TGTGCCAGCAGCTTAAGCGGGAGAGCAGATACGCAGTATTTT. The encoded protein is CASSLSGRADTQYF.